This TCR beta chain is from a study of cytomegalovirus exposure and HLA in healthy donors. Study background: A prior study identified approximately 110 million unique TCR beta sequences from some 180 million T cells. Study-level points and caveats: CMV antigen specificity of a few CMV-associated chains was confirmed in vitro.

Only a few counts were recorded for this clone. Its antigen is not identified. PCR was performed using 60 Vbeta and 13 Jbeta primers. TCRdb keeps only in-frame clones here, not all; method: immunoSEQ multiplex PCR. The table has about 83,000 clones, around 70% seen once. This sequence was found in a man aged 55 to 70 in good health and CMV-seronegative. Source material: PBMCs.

The CDR3 nucleotides are TGTGCCAGCAGTGTCCAGGGTGAGATGAACACTGAAGCTTTCTTT. It codes for CASSVQGEMNTEAFF. This chain joins TRBV2 and TRBJ1-1; TRBD1 is a possible D gene (5 bases). The V gene's germline CDR1 is SNHLY and CDR2 FYNNEI. V lost 4 bases and J lost 0, with 12 bases in between. This CDR3 has 15 amino acids.